This T cell receptor beta chain was obtained from a study of blood T cell repertoires in COVID-19 (dated by TCRdb to about 2020). Notes on the research overall: Samples from collaborators originated in the United States, Italy and Spain and spanned both the acute and convalescent phases of COVID-19. The material from the prospective study consisted of cDNA or gDNA derived from T cells, B-cell-depleted T cells, or PBMCs. Deeply sampled blood TCRbeta repertoires from subjects exposed to, actively infected with, or recovered from COVID-19 were included in the dataset. The repertoires were released in a freely available public database intended as a resource for research on the immune response to SARS-CoV-2. The samples were drawn from two sources: the first 160 participants of the ongoing ImmuneRACE study, and over 950 subjects contributed by 6 global collaborators. The sample metadata nearly always contained a de-identified subject ID, COVID-19 status, age in years and sex. Where HLA class I and class II types were available, the types were taken from metadata supplied by the sample provider, not from assay-based typing. Overall study results and their limits: Clinical and demographic metadata were provided uncurated, with the amount varying by source and participant.

Enrolling through a virtual design, the prospective study's participants ranged in age from roughly 18 to 95 years and lived across approximately 25 United States geographic areas. Cohort assignment in the prospective study relied on participant-reported clinical history from a screening survey and a study questionnaire. In the prospective study, whole blood, serum and a nasopharyngeal or oropharyngeal swab were collected from each participant by mobile phlebotomists. Over a roughly 2-month period, participants in the prospective study had the option of providing additional blood draws and questionnaires. Blood samples from the prospective study were shipped frozen or at room temperature prior to DNA extraction. TCRbeta CDR3 regions were amplified from genomic DNA by means of the immunoSEQ Assay, a bias-controlled multiplex PCR. The paper's data handling went like this. The number of nucleated cells in each sample was estimated from the amplification of reference gene primers within the assay. Sequence reads were collapsed and filtered to measure the absolute abundance of every unique TCRbeta CDR3 rearrangement. For each sample, productive Simpson clonality was calculated by taking the square root of Simpson's diversity index across productive rearrangements. In its TCRdb copy, this immuneACCESS table keeps in-frame sequences only and misses some clones. Where compared with another copy, unresolved V genes explain less than half of these, and the others have no known cause. The DNA was the basis for D and trimming; V, J and clone size are from that table. The sample has some 240,000 clones on record, approximately 79% of them singletons. Roughly 4% of the sample is taken by the ten largest.

Concerning this clone: No cognate antigen has been identified for it. Base qualities are missing; no much larger clone stands one base away.

Trimming removed 3 bases from V and 5 bases from J, leaving 8 bases between the germline ends. The germline V gene provides CDR1 SGHTS and CDR2 YDEGEE. Spanning cysteine to phenylalanine, the CDR3 consists of 12 amino acids. Only the CDR3 DNA stays, 36 bases, in frame from base 1. The source of this sequence is a man aged 25-45 years with acute COVID-19. The rearranged segments are TRBV5-8 and TRBJ2-5; the D gene is not confidently resolved. The sample consisted of PBMCs or T cells enriched from blood (not recorded which). Read as DNA, the sequence is TGTGCCAGCAGCTGGCCTAGGGAGACCCAGTACTTC. This sequence encodes CASSWPRETQYF.